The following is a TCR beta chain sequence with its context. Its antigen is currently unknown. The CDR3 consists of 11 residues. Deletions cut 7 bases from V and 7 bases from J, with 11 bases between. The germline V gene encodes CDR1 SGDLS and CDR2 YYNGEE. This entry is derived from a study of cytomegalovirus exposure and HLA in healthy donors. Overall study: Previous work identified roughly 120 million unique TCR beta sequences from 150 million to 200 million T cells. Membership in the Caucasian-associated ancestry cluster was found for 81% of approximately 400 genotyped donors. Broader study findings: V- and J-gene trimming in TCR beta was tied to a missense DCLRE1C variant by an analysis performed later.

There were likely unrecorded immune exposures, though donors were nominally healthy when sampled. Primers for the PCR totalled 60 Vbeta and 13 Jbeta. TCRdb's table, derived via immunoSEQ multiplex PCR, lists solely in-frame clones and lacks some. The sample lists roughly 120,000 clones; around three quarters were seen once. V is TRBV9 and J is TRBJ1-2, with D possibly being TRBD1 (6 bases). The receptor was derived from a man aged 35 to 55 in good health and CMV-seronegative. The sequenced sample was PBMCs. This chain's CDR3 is CASGGGGGYTF. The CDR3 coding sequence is TGTGCCAGCGGAGGGGGGGGTGGCTACACCTTC.